These 12 T cell receptor beta chains came from one sample sequenced in a study of glioma-infiltrating T cells. TCR alpha and beta CDR3 regions were amplified from RNA using iRepertoire nested multiplex PCR. TCRdb reprocessed the multiplex PCR reads via MiXCR and lists one record per CDR3 protein. Here the sample spans approximately 190,000 distinct CDR3 sequences, more than 30% being singletons. What was sequenced was glioma tissue, nonneoplastic brain tissue, or PBMCs (not recorded which). The receptors come from a human donor with low-grade glioma or glioblastoma, undergoing nonglioma brain surgery, or in good health (not recorded which).

Concerning this clonotype itself: This may come from a read error, since a much larger clone is one base off. The chain joins TRBV7-2 to TRBJ2-2; D unclear. Trimming took 0 bases from V and 3 from J, leaving 8 bases between them. The germline CDR1 and CDR2 sequences are SGHTA and FQGNSA. The CDR3 loop spans 15 amino acids. Written as DNA, the CDR3 is TGTGCCAGCAGCTTAGCGTATATCTACACCGGGGAGCTGTTTTTT. Translating it yields CASSLAYIYTGELFF.

This chain uses TRBV9 with TRBJ2-7; D perhaps matches TRBD1 (6 bases). V was trimmed by 3 bases and J by 3 bases, leaving 13 bases between them. This CDR3 contains 14 residues. In germline, CDR1 is SGDLS, CDR2 YYNGEE. CDR3 bases: TGTGCCAGCAGCGCCCAGGGGAACCGCTACGAGCAGTACTTC. Translating gives CASSAQGNRYEQYF.

The chain is built from TRBV18 and TRBJ2-3; 7 bases are shared with TRBD2. The ends lost 4 bases at V and 0 bases at J; junction bases unmatched: 13. Germline V gives CDR1 KGHSH, CDR2 LQKENI. This CDR3 has 18 amino acids. Here the CDR3 reads CASSQLNSGRLSTDTQYF. The CDR3 DNA sequence: TGTGCCAGCTCACAACTCAACTCCGGGAGGCTTAGCACAGATACGCAGTATTTT.

This clonotype was picked up many times. The genes are TRBV2 and TRBJ2-3; D not certain. Germline lookup yields CDR1 SNHLY and CDR2 FYNNEI. CDR3 size: 12 residues. Trimming removed 6 bases at V and 2 bases at J, with 6 bases between. The CDR3 protein is CASRDDTDTQYF. Written as DNA, the CDR3 is TGTGCCAGCAGGGACGACACAGATACGCAGTATTTT. Together with reference TRBV2 and TRBJ2-3, the CDR3 gives the full variable domain: EPEVTQTPSHQVTQMGQEVILRCVPISNHLYFYWYRQILGQKVEFLVSFYNNEISEKSEIFDDQFSVERPDGSNFTLKIRSTKLEDSAMYFCASRDDTDTQYFGPGTRLTVL.

The chain is built from TRBV27 and TRBJ1-1, with TRBD1 matching 7 bases. Trimming at V came to 7 bases and at J to 1 base, leaving 9 bases not matched to a gene. CDR3 length equals 15 residues. From germline, CDR1 is MNHEY and CDR2 SMNVEV (reference sequence). The CDR3 nucleotides read TGTGCCAGCATTCCCAGCAGGGGGTGGAACACTGAAGCTTTCTTT. Its translation is CASIPSRGWNTEAFF.

A remark on this clonotype: A much bigger clone sits one base away, suggesting this may be a read error. The chain has TRBV20-1 and TRBJ2-2, with a tentative D call TRBD2 (6 bases). Germline values: CDR1 DFQATT, CDR2 SNEGSKA (reference sequence). This CDR3 spans 14 amino acids. V lost 8 bases to trimming and J lost 1 base, with 14 bases between them. CDR3 sequence (DNA): TGCAGTCTCGGACGGGGAGGGAACACCGGGGAGCTGTTTTTT. It specifies CSLGRGGNTGELFF.

Many counts were recorded for this clonotype. The chain is built from TRBV7-2 and TRBJ2-7; perhaps TRBD2 as D (5 bases). CDR1 is SGHTA, CDR2 FQGNSA, per germline. V was shortened by 3 bases and J by 1 base, with 7 bases between the two germline ends. CDR3 length: 13 residues. For the CDR3, the DNA is TGTGCCAGCAGCTTCGAGGGATCCTACGAGCAGTACTTC. It yields the protein CASSFEGSYEQYF.

Points on this clonotype: A much larger clone lies a single base off, so this may be a read error. V and J are TRBV10-3 and TRBJ2-7, with D possibly TRBD2 on 6 matching bases. Trimming cost V 0 bases and J 5 bases, with 17 bases left between them. Germline V lookup: CDR1 ENHRY, CDR2 SYGVKD. CDR3 length: 16 amino acids. This CDR3 reads CAISESRRVGVDEQYF. CDR3 nucleotide sequence: TGTGCCATCAGTGAGTCGAGGAGGGTAGGGGTAGACGAGCAGTACTTC.

This clonotype was detected many times. The J gene is TRBJ2-3, the V gene TRBV10-3; weak D call: TRBD2 (6 bases). Germline CDR1 reads ENHRY; CDR2 reads SYGVKD. Trimming removed 3 bases at V and 3 bases at J, with 16 bases between. The CDR3 runs 16 residues. CDR3 amino acids: CAISEPGDSGTDTQYF. In DNA, the CDR3 is TGTGCCATCAGTGAACCCGGTGATAGCGGAACAGATACGCAGTATTTT.

Details on this clonotype: A much larger clone lies one base from this, so it may be a read error. V is TRBV19 and J is TRBJ2-1, with 10 nucleotides matching TRBD2. Germline V gives CDR1 LNHDA, CDR2 SQIVND (reference sequence). V was clipped by 2 bases and J by 13 bases; unmatched bases: 8. The CDR3 covers 14 residues. In nucleotides, the CDR3 is TGTGCCAGTAGTATAAAAGCGGGAGGGTGGAGTCAGTTCTTC. Translated: CASSIKAGGWSQFF.

Concerning this clonotype: Here the CDR3 omits its conserved ending phenylalanine or tryptophan, so a read error is the likely source. J is TRBJ2-7 and V is TRBV18; 9 nucleotides agree with TRBD1. The CDR3 runs 15 residues. After removal of 6 bases from V and 3 bases from J, the junction contained 9 bases not matched to a gene. Germline-derived CDR1 and CDR2 are KGHSH and LQKENI. CDR3 loop: CASSREQGANYEQYL. For the CDR3, the DNA is TGTGCCAGCTCCCGAGAACAGGGGGCGAACTACGAGCAGTACCTC.

This clonotype has ten or more counts. DNA for the CDR3: TGCGCCAGCAGCCAAGAGCACAGGGTAGGCTCCGAAGCTTTCTTT. Translation: CASSQEHRVGSEAFF. The V call is TRBV4-3, the J call TRBJ1-1; maybe TRBD1 (6 bases). Per germline, CDR1 LGHNA and CDR2 YSLEER. The CDR3 covers 15 residues. V lost 0 bases and J 8 bases, leaving 16 bases between the germline ends.